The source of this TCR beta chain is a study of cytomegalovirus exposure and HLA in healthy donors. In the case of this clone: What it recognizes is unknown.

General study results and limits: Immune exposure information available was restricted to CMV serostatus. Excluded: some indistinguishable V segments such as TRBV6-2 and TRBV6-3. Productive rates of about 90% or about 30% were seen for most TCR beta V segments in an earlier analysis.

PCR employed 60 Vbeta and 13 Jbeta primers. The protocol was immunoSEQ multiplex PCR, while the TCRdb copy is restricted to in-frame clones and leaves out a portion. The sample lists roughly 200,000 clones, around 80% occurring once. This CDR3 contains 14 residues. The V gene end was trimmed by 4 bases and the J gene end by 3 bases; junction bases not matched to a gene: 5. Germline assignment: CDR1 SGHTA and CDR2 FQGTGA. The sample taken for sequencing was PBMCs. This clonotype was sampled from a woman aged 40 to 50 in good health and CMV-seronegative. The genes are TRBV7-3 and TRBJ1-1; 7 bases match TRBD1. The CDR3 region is CASSSTGVDTEAFF. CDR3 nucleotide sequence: TGTGCCAGCAGCTCCACAGGGGTGGACACTGAAGCTTTCTTT.